This entry is about one T cell receptor beta chain. This sample was taken from a study of T cell changes during pregnancy in multiple sclerosis. Method: immunoSEQ multiplex PCR; TCRdb's copy keeps in-frame clones and lacks some. The data show 70,000 to 80,000 clones, over 85% seen once. The CDR3 sequence is 15 residues long. The V and J ends lost 3 bases and 7 bases, in that order; junction bases with no gene match: 10. Germline CDR1 SGHVS, CDR2 FQNEAQ. This clonotype was obtained from a female donor in good health, enrolled as a control in a pregnancy study. This sequence joins TRBV7-8 and TRBJ2-5, with 8 nucleotides matching TRBD2. The source was peripheral blood, collected after pregnancy. The DNA for the CDR3 is TGTGCCAGCAGCTTGGACCCGCCCGCGGGAGGGACCCAGTACTTC. This translates into CASSLDPPAGGTQYF.